These 14 T cell receptor beta chains originate from one sample sequenced in a study of blood T cell repertoires in COVID-19. The repertoire was sequenced with immunoSEQ multiplex PCR; TCRdb's copy has only in-frame clones and lacks some. The data hold about 260,000 clones, with around 90% observed a single time. The sequenced sample was peripheral blood. Every receptor here comes from a human donor in a cohort sampled during active COVID-19.

V gene TRBV19 combines with J gene TRBJ2-7, with 8 bases identical to TRBD2. The J segment lost 3 bases and the V segment lost 4 bases, leaving 5 bases of the junction unmatched. The CDR3 is 14 residues long. CDR1 and CDR2 from the germline V gene are LNHDA and SQIVND (reference sequence). CDR3 loop: CASSTSGTSYEQYF. In DNA, the CDR3 is TGTGCCAGTAGTACCTCCGGGACTAGCTACGAGCAGTACTTC.

The rearrangement links TRBV6-5 to TRBJ2-7; D possibly corresponds to TRBD2 (6 bases). This CDR3 has 14 amino acids. Germline V gene data show CDR1 as MNHEY and CDR2 as SVGAGI. V was clipped by 7 bases and J by 2 bases, with 15 bases between them. In DNA form, the CDR3 reads TGTGCCAGCATTCGGGACTCCCCTGCCTACGAGCAGTACTTC. Protein sequence: CASIRDSPAYEQYF.

The chain carries TRBV19 and TRBJ2-5; TRBD1 is a possible D gene (5 bases). Trimming removed 0 bases at V and 2 bases at J, with 7 bases between. The V gene's germline CDR1 is LNHDA and CDR2 SQIVND (reference sequence). This CDR3 region has 14 residues. CDR3 DNA: TGTGCCAGTAGTATAGAAACAGGACAAGAGACCCAGTACTTC. The encoded protein is CASSIETGQETQYF.

This clone was counted only a few times. V and J are TRBV7-6 and TRBJ2-1; D not resolved. Trimming pared 5 bases from V and 0 bases from J, leaving 11 bases between. The CDR3 has 15 amino acids. From germline, CDR1 is SGHVS and CDR2 FNYEAQ. The CDR3 sequence is CASSRTWSSYNEQFF. The CDR3 DNA is TGTGCCAGCAGCAGAACATGGTCCTCCTACAATGAGCAGTTCTTC.

The V and J genes are TRBV9 and TRBJ2-7; the match to TRBD1 covers 7 bases. The length of the CDR3 is 16 residues. Germline CDR1 is SGDLS and CDR2 is YYNGEE. Trimming took 0 bases from V and 3 from J; bases not matched to a gene: 9. CDR3 residues: CASSVGPGTVGYEQYF. The DNA of the CDR3 is TGTGCCAGCAGCGTAGGTCCGGGGACAGTAGGCTACGAGCAGTACTTC.

This chain joins TRBV21-1 and TRBJ2-1; the table assigns TRBD1, which was not confirmed against the DNA. TRBV21-1 is termed a pseudogene. The CDR3 consists of 11 residues. This CDR3 is CASGDSWEQFF. The CDR3 DNA follows: TGTGCCAGTGGGGACAGTTGGGAGCAGTTCTTC.

This chain joins TRBV27 and TRBJ2-1, with a weak D call TRBD2 (5 bases). The CDR3 sequence is 16 residues long. Germline-derived CDR1 and CDR2 are MNHEY and SMNVEV (reference sequence). The ends were cut back, 3 bases at V and 0 bases at J, with 12 bases in the middle. The CDR3 loop is CASSFRAVTSYNEQFF. CDR3 in DNA: TGTGCCAGCAGTTTCCGAGCGGTTACCTCCTACAATGAGCAGTTCTTC.

The J gene is TRBJ2-7, the V gene TRBV28, with 7 nucleotides matching TRBD2. J lost 3 bases, V lost 4 bases, and 12 bases had no gene match. This CDR3 has 16 residues. Germline V gene sequence: CDR1 MDHEN, CDR2 SYDVKM. CDR3 in DNA: TGTGCCAGCAGTTCCCCTCTGGGGGAGGGCTTCTACGAGCAGTACTTC. Its protein is CASSSPLGEGFYEQYF.

The rearrangement joins TRBV27 to TRBJ1-5; D might be TRBD1 (5 bases). The germline CDR1 and CDR2 sequences are MNHEY and SMNVEV (reference sequence). The CDR3 length is 15 residues. The V gene lost 0 bases and the J gene lost 2 bases, with 8 bases spanning the gap. CDR3: CASSLSVGRNQPQHF. The CDR3 DNA reads as TGTGCCAGCAGTTTATCGGTGGGGCGCAATCAGCCCCAGCATTTT.

The V call is TRBV10-3, the J call TRBJ2-5; 15 bases agree with TRBD2. V lost 6 bases to trimming and J lost 4 bases; unmatched junction nucleotides: 21. In germline, CDR1 is ENHRY, CDR2 SYGVKD. The length of the CDR3 is 21 residues. As DNA, the CDR3 is TGTGCCATCAGACCCACCTTGATCGGGACTAGCGGGAGGAAGTCCCCAGAGACCCAGTACTTC. It is translated as CAIRPTLIGTSGRKSPETQYF.

This clone was detected once. V gene TRBV27 combines with J gene TRBJ2-2; 12 nucleotides align to TRBD2. The V gene end was trimmed by 5 bases and the J gene end by 4 bases; junction bases not matched to a gene: 5. CDR1 is MNHEY and CDR2 is SMNVEV in the germline V gene (reference sequence). The CDR3 totals 16 residues. This CDR3 is CASSPLAGGGTGELFF. CDR3 coding DNA: TGTGCCAGCAGTCCCCTAGCGGGAGGGGGCACCGGGGAGCTGTTTTTT.

The V call is TRBV18, the J call TRBJ1-4; tentatively, D is TRBD1 (5 bases). The germline CDR1 and CDR2 sequences are KGHSH and LQKENI. This CDR3 has 15 amino acids. V lost 6 bases, J lost 0 bases, and 11 bases lay in between. The DNA for the CDR3 is TGTGCCAGCTCCCCAAGACAGTCAACTAATGAAAAACTGTTTTTT. Protein product: CASSPRQSTNEKLFF.

This clone was observed a single time. The chain carries TRBV18 and TRBJ2-1, with D maybe TRBD1 (6 bases). CDR3 size: 14 residues. The germline V gene encodes CDR1 KGHSH and CDR2 LQKENI. V gave up 3 bases and J gave up 8 bases, with 14 bases separating them. Here the CDR3 DNA reads TGTGCCAGCTCACCGATTACAGGGTTCGATGAGCAGTTCTTC. Its protein product is CASSPITGFDEQFF.

This clone appeared a single time. The chain is built from TRBV28 and TRBJ2-6, with 8 bases aligning to TRBD1. V was clipped by 7 bases and J by 0 bases; unmatched bases: 11. This CDR3 contains 18 residues. Germline-derived CDR1 and CDR2 are MDHEN and SYDVKM. CDR3 protein: CASKIPGQASSGANVLTF. CDR3 nucleotides: TGTGCCAGCAAAATTCCGGGACAGGCGAGCTCTGGGGCCAACGTCCTGACTTTC. The whole variable domain, remainder taken from reference TRBV28 and TRBJ2-6, is DVKVTQSSRYLVKRTGEKVFLECVQDMDHENMFWYRQDPGLGLRLIYFSYDVKMKEKGDIPEGYSVSREKKERFSLILESASTNQTSMYLCASKIPGQASSGANVLTFGAGSRLTVL.